Below, one T cell receptor beta chain is given with its context. Its target is not known. One junction end does not reproduce the germline sequence, and a read error may be involved. TCRdb itself ran the 5' RACE reads through MiXCR, one entry per CDR3 protein. The table includes 350,000 to 450,000 distinct CDR3 sequences, over 25% detected once. The data stem from a study of identical twins' blood T cells. Broader study findings: Even for out-of-frame TCRbeta, twins reportedly shared V gene usage much more than unrelated donors.

The CDR3 has 15 amino acids. The three twin pairs were reared together, likely meeting the same infections. The receptor's source is a woman between 18 and 50 years old in good health. What was sequenced was PBMCs. The V and J genes are TRBV12-3 or TRBV12-4 and TRBJ1-2; TRBD1 might be the D (6 bases). The CDR3 region is CASSRQTGANYGCTF. DNA of the CDR3: TGTGCCAGCAGCCGCCAGACGGGGGCTAACTATGGCTGCACCTTC.